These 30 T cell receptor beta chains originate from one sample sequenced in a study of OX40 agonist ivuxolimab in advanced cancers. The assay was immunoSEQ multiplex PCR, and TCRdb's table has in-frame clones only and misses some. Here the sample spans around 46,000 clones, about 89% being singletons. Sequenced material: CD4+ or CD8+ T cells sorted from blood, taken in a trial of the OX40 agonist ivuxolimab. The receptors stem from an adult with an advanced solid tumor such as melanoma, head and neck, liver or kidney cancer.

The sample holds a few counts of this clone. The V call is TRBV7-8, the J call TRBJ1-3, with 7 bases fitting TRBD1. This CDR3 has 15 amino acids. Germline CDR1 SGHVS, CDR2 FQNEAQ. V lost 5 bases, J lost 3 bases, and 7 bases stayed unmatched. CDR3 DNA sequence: TGTGCCAGCAGCCCTCGGAGGGGGCTTGGAAACACCATATATTTT. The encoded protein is CASSPRRGLGNTIYF.

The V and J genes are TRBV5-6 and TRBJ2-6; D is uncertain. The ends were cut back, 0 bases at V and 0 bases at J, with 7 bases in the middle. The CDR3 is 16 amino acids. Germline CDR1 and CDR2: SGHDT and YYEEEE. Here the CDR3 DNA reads TGTGCCAGCAGCTTGGTAGGTCGCTCTGGGGCCAACGTCCTGACTTTC. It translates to CASSLVGRSGANVLTF.

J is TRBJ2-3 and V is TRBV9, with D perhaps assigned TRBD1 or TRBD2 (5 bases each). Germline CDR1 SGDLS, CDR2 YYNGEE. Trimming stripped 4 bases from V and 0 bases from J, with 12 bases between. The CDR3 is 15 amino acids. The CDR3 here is CASSRRDGSTDTQYF. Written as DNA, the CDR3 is TGTGCCAGCAGCCGCCGGGACGGGAGCACAGATACGCAGTATTTT.

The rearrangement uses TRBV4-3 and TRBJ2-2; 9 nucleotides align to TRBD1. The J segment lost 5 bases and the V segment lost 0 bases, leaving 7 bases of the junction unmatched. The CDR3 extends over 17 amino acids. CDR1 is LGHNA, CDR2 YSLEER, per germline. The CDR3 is CASSQDYRGQGTGELFF. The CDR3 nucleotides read TGCGCCAGCAGCCAAGATTACAGGGGGCAGGGAACCGGGGAGCTGTTTTTT.

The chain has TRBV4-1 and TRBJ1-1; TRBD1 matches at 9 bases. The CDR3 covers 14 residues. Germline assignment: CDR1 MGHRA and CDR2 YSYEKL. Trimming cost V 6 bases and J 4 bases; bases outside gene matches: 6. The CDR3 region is CASSHTGGFTEAFF. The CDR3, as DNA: TGCGCCAGCAGTCACACAGGGGGCTTCACTGAAGCTTTCTTT.

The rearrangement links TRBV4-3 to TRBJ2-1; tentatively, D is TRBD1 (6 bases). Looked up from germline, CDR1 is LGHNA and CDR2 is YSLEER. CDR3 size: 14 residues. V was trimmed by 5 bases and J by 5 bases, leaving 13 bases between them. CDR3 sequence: CASSRRDTHNEQFF. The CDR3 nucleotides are TGCGCCAGCAGCAGACGGGACACACACAATGAGCAGTTCTTC.

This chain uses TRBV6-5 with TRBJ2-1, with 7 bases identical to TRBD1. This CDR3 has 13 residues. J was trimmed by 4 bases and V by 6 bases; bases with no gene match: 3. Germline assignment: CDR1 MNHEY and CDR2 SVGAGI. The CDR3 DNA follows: TGTGCCAGCAGCGGGACAGTGTACAATGAGCAGTTCTTC. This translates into CASSGTVYNEQFF.

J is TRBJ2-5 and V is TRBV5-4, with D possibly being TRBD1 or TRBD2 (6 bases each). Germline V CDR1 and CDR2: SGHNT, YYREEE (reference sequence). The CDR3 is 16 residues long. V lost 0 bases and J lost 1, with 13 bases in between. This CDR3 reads CASSLVEGGSQETQYF. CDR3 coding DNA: TGTGCCAGCAGCTTGGTGGAGGGGGGCTCCCAAGAGACCCAGTACTTC.

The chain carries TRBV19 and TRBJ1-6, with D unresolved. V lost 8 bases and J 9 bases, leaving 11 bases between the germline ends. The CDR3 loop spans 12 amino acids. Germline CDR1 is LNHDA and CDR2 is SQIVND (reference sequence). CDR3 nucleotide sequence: TGTGCCAGTGGAGTGGGGTTTTCACCCCTCCACTTT. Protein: CASGVGFSPLHF.

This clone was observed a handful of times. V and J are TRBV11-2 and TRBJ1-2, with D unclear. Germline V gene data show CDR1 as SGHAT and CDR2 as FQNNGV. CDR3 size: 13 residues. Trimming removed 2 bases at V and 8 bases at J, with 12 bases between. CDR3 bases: TGTGCCAGCAGCTTAAGTGCTTACCGGGGCTACACCTTC. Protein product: CASSLSAYRGYTF.

In DNA, the CDR3 is TGTGCCAGCAGTTTGGGCAGGGGCCCCCAAGAGACCCAGTACTTC. This codes for CASSLGRGPQETQYF. The J gene is TRBJ2-5, the V gene TRBV28; the D gene is possibly TRBD1 (6 bases). V shed 3 bases and J shed 1 base, with 12 bases lying between them. The CDR3 totals 15 residues. CDR1 and CDR2 from the germline V gene are MDHEN and SYDVKM.

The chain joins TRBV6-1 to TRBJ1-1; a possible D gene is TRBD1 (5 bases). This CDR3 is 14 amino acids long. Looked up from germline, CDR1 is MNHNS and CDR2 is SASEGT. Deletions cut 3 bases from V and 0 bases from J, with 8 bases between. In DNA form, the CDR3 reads TGTGCCAGCAGTGAGGGGGTCATGAACACTGAAGCTTTCTTT. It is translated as CASSEGVMNTEAFF.

CDR3 residues: CASSPTSSINEQFF. The CDR3 DNA reads TGTGCCAGCAGTCCGACTAGTTCCATCAATGAGCAGTTCTTC. The chain joins TRBV27 to TRBJ2-1, with D perhaps matching TRBD2 (6 bases). Germline CDR1 and CDR2: MNHEY and SMNVEV (reference sequence). CDR3 length: 14 residues. V dropped 5 bases and J dropped 6 bases, with 14 bases sitting between them.

Here the CDR3 DNA reads TGTGCCAGCAGCGAAAACGACAGGGGCTTCAACACAGATACGCAGTATTTT. Translation gives CASSENDRGFNTDTQYF. The V gene is TRBV9, the J gene TRBJ2-3; the match to TRBD1 covers 8 bases. Germline CDR1 is SGDLS and CDR2 is YYNGEE. This CDR3 contains 17 residues. The J segment lost 2 bases and the V segment lost 3 bases, leaving 11 bases of the junction unmatched.

The CDR3 protein is CASSQDAGGLDTQYF. CDR3 in DNA: TGTGCCAGCAGCCAAGATGCAGGGGGCTTAGATACGCAGTATTTT. The chain employs TRBV14 and TRBJ2-3; 8 bases match TRBD1. The trim removed 0 bases at V and 5 bases at J, leaving 4 bases unmatched. The CDR3 spans 15 residues. Germline CDR1 SGHDN, CDR2 FVKESK.

The CDR3 region has the DNA TGTGCTAGTGGTCCAACACGGGCCGGCGGCTACACCTTC. Translating gives CASGPTRAGGYTF. The J gene is TRBJ1-2, the V gene TRBV12-5; D not certain. With 5 bases removed from V and 8 bases from J, the gap between germline ends came to 15 bases. The CDR3 runs 13 residues. Germline assignment: CDR1 LGHNT and CDR2 FRNRAP.

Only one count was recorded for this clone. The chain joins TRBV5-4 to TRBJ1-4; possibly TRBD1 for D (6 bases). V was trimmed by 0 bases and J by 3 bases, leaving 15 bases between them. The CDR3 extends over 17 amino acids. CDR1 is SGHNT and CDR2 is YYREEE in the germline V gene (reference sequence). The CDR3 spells CASSLDAGEVSNEKLFF. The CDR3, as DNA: TGTGCCAGCAGCTTGGACGCAGGGGAGGTGTCTAATGAAAAACTGTTTTTT.

The CDR3 protein is CASSQYSYEQYF. DNA for the CDR3: TGTGCCAGCAGTCAATACTCCTACGAGCAGTACTTC. V gene TRBV6-6 combines with J gene TRBJ2-7; D is uncertain. This CDR3 comprises 12 residues. Per the germline V gene, CDR1 is MNHNY and CDR2 is SVGAGI (reference sequence). The V end lost 5 bases, the J end lost 0 bases, and 5 bases lay between the germline ends.

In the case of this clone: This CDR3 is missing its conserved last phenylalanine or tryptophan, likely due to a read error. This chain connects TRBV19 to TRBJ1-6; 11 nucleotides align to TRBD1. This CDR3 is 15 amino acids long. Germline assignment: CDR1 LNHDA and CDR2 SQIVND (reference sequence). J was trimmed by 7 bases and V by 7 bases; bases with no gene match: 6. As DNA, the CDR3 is TGTGCCAGTACCTGGACAGGGGGCGCGAATTCACCCCTCCACCTT. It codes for CASTWTGGANSPLHL.

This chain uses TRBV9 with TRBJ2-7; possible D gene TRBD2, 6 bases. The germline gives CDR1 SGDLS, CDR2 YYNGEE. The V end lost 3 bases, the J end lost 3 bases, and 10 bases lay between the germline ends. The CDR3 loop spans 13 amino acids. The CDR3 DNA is TGTGCCAGCAGCGGGGGGGATCGCTACGAGCAGTACTTC. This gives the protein CASSGGDRYEQYF. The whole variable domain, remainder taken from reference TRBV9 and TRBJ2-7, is DSGVTQTPKHLITATGQRVTLRCSPRSGDLSVYWYQQSLDQGLQFLIQYYNGEERAKGNILERFSAQQFPDLHSELNLSSLELGDSALYFCASSGGDRYEQYFGPGTRLTVT.

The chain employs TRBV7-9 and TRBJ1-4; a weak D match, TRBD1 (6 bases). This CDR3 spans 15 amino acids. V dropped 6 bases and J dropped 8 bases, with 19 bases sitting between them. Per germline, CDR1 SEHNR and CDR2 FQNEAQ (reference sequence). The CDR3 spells CASRPADRGLEKLFF. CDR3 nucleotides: TGTGCCAGCAGGCCGGCGGACAGAGGATTAGAAAAACTGTTTTTT. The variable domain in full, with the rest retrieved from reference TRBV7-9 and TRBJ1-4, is DTGVSQNPRHKITKRGQNVTFRCDPISEHNRLYWYRQTLGQGPEFLTYFQNEAQLEKSRLLSDRFSAERPKGSFSTLEIQRTEQGDSAMYLCASRPADRGLEKLFFGSGTQLSVL.

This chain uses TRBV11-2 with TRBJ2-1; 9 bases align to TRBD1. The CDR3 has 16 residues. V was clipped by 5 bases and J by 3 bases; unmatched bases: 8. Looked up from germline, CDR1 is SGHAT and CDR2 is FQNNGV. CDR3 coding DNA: TGTGCCAGCAGCCAATGGGACAGGGCGAACTACAATGAGCAGTTCTTC. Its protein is CASSQWDRANYNEQFF.

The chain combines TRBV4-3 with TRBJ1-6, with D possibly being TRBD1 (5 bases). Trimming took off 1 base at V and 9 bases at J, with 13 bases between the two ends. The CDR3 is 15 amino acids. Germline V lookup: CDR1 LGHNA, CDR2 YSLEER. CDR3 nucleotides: TGCGCCAGCAGCCAAGGAGAGGGGATGCGTTCACCCCTCCACTTT. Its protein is CASSQGEGMRSPLHF.

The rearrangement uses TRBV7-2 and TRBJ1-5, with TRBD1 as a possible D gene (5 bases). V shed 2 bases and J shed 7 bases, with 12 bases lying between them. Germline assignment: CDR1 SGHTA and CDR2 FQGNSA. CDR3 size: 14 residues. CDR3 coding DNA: TGTGCCAGCAGCTTATGGGGGGGGGACCAGCCCCAGCATTTT. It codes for CASSLWGGDQPQHF.

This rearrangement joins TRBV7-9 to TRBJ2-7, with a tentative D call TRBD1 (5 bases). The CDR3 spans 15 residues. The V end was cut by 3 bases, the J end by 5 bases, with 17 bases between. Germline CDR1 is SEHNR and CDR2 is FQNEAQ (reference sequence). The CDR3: CASSFIWQGRDEQYF. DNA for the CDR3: TGTGCCAGCAGCTTTATCTGGCAGGGTCGGGACGAGCAGTACTTC.

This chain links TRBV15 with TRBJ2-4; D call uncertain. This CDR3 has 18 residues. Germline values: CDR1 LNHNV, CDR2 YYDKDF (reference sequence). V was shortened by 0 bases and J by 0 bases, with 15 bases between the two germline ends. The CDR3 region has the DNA TGTGCCACCAGCAGAGAGTTGAGGCTGTCACTAGCCAAAAACATTCAGTACTTC. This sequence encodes CATSRELRLSLAKNIQYF.

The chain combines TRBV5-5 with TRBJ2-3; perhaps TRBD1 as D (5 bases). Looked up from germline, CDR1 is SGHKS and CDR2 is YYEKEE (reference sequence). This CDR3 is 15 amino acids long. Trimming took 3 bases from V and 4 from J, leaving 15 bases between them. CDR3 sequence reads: CASSSTELRADTQYF. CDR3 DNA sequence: TGTGCCAGCAGCTCGACAGAGCTCCGGGCAGATACGCAGTATTTT. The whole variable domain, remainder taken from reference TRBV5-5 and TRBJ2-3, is DAGVTQSPTHLIKTRGQQVTLRCSPISGHKSVSWYQQVLGQGPQFIFQYYEKEERGRGNFPDRFSARQFPNYSSELNVNALLLGDSALYLCASSSTELRADTQYFGPGTRLTVL.

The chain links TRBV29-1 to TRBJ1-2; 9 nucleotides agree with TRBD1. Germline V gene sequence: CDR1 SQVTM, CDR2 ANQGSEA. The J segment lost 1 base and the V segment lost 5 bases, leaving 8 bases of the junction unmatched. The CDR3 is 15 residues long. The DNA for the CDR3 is TGCAGCGTTCCGTGGACAGGGGAGGGTAACTATGGCTACACCTTC. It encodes CSVPWTGEGNYGYTF.

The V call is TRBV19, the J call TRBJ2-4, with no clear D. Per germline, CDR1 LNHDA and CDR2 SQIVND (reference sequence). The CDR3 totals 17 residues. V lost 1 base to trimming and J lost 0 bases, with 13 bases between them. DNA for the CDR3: TGTGCCAGTAGTATAGGGCTTAGAGAAATAGCCAAAAACATTCAGTACTTC. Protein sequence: CASSIGLREIAKNIQYF.

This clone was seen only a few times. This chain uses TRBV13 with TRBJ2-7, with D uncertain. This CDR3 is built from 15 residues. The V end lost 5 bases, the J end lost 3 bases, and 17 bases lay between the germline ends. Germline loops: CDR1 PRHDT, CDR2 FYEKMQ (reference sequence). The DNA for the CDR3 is TGTGCCAGCAGCCCGCCAGGACGAGATTACTACGAGCAGTACTTC. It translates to CASSPPGRDYYEQYF.